This TCR beta chain was captured by sequencing in a study of cytomegalovirus exposure and HLA in healthy donors. Study-level points and caveats: Later, an analysis found that common viral pathogens appeared to be linked with several of the most significant clusters.

With regard to this clone: The antigen remains undetermined.

Both 60 Vbeta primers and 13 Jbeta primers went into the PCR. Profiling relied on immunoSEQ multiplex PCR, and the TCRdb table lists in-frame clones only, not all of them. The sample table sets out more than 40,000 clones. In germline, CDR1 is MNHNS, CDR2 SASEGT. V was pared by 8 bases and J by 0 bases, with 5 bases of the junction left unmatched. The CDR3 is 14 residues long. The specimen was PBMCs. The rearrangement links TRBV6-1 to TRBJ2-3, with TRBD2 matching 7 bases. This sequence originates from a woman in her 40s in good health and CMV-seronegative. In DNA, the CDR3 is TGTGCCAGCCAAGCGGGGCCTAGCACAGATACGCAGTATTTT. This encodes CASQAGPSTDTQYF.